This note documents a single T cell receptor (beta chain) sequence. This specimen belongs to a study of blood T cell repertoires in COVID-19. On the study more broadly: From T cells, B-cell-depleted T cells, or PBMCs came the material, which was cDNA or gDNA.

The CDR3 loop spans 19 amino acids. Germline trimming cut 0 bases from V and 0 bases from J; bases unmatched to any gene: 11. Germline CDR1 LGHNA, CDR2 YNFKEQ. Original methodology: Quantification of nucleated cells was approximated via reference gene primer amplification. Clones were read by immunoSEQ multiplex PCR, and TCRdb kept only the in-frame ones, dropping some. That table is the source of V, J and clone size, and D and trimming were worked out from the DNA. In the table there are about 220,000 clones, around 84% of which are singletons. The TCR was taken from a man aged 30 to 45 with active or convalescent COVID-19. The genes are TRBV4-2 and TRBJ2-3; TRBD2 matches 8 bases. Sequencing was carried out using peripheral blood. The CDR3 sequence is CASSQDGAGGTPSTDTQYF. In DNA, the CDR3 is TGTGCCAGCAGCCAAGACGGGGCGGGGGGCACCCCTAGCACAGATACGCAGTATTTT.